In this sample, the clone carrying this T cell receptor beta chain turned up a few times. The CDR3 consists of 13 residues. The V and J ends lost 7 bases and 8 bases, in that order; junction bases with no gene match: 4. Germline loops: CDR1 SQVTM, CDR2 ANQGSEA. This sample is part of a study of T-cell memory formation after mild COVID-19. One entry per CDR3 protein, called by TCRdb with MiXCR from the 5' RACE reads. Of fewer than 90,000 distinct CDR3 sequences listed, roughly 14% are singletons. Sequenced sample: PBMCs or a T cell subset sorted from them (not recorded which). The rearrangement links TRBV29-1 to TRBJ2-1; 14 nucleotides agree with TRBD2. This receptor was taken from an adult woman who had mild COVID-19 (a few samples of this study predate the infection). Cell type and time point are not known. The CDR3 coding sequence is TGCAGCGGACTAGCGGGAGGGCTCCATGAGCAGTTCTTC. It codes for CSGLAGGLHEQFF.